The 30 T cell receptor beta chains below were found in one sample sequenced in a study of cytomegalovirus exposure and HLA in healthy donors. PCR primers comprised 60 Vbeta and 13 Jbeta primers. TCRdb's table, derived via immunoSEQ multiplex PCR, lists solely in-frame clones and lacks some. The sample holds roughly 100,000 clones, about 13% seen once. The material sequenced was PBMCs. The receptors shown here come from a man between 35 and 55 years old in good health and CMV-seropositive.

The rearrangement links TRBV5-4 to TRBJ2-3; 9 positions agree with TRBD2. The CDR3 is 16 amino acids. Germline loops: CDR1 SGHNT, CDR2 YYREEE (reference sequence). The ends lost 1 base at V and 1 base at J; junction bases unmatched: 4. The CDR3 loop is CASSLRTSDRTDTQYF. The CDR3 DNA is TGTGCCAGCAGCTTGCGGACTAGCGACCGCACAGATACGCAGTATTTT.

This sequence joins TRBV27 and TRBJ2-3; a possible D gene is TRBD1 (6 bases). V dropped 3 bases and J dropped 2 bases, with 15 bases sitting between them. Germline V gene sequence: CDR1 MNHEY, CDR2 SMNVEV (reference sequence). The CDR3 runs 16 residues. The CDR3 loop reads CASSFRDTLNTDTQYF. CDR3 nucleotides: TGTGCCAGCAGTTTCCGGGACACCTTAAACACAGATACGCAGTATTTT.

The J gene is TRBJ1-5, the V gene TRBV7-9; no reliable D call. This CDR3 has 13 amino acids. V was cut by 2 bases and J by 4 bases, with 6 bases left in between. CDR1 and CDR2 (germline): SEHNR, FQNEAQ (reference sequence). The CDR3 protein is CASSLNQNQPQHF. The CDR3, as DNA: TGTGCCAGCAGCTTAAATCAAAATCAGCCCCAGCATTTT.

This clone has more than one count but fewer than ten. The chain joins TRBV5-1 to TRBJ1-2, with no clear D. The CDR3 sequence is 13 residues long. V dropped 1 base and J dropped 0 bases, with 4 bases sitting between them. In germline, CDR1 is SGHRS, CDR2 YFSETQ. The CDR3 DNA follows: TGCGCCAGCAGCTTGATCGCTAACTATGGCTACACCTTC. This translates into CASSLIANYGYTF.

This clone was detected a few times. This chain joins TRBV29-1 and TRBJ1-2, with 9 nucleotides matching TRBD1. V was pared by 5 bases and J by 4 bases, with 5 bases of the junction left unmatched. The germline CDR1 and CDR2 sequences are SQVTM and ANQGSEA. The CDR3 length is 13 residues. The CDR3 protein is CSVRTGEGYGYTF. DNA of the CDR3: TGCAGCGTTCGGACAGGGGAAGGCTATGGCTACACCTTC. Full variable domain (rest looked up from reference TRBV29-1 and TRBJ1-2): SAVISQKPSRDICQRGTSLTIQCQVDSQVTMMFWYRQQPGQSLTLIATANQGSEATYESGFVIDKFPISRPNLTFSTLTVSNMSPEDSSIYLCSVRTGEGYGYTFGSGTRLTVV.

This clone was recorded a few times. The chain uses TRBV25-1 and TRBJ2-3; 14 positions agree with TRBD2. CDR3 length equals 14 residues. V trimming: 8 bases; J trimming: 7 bases; junction bases outside the gene matches: 5. CDR1 MGHDK and CDR2 SYGVNS come from the germline V gene. The CDR3 here is CASGTSGSSHTQYF. In DNA form, the CDR3 reads TGTGCCAGCGGGACTAGCGGGAGTTCACATACGCAGTATTTT.

This clone was observed a few times. The chain links TRBV6-6 to TRBJ1-5, with a tentative D call TRBD1 (6 bases). The CDR3 is 12 residues long. V shed 10 bases and J shed 2 bases, with 9 bases lying between them. Per germline, CDR1 MNHNY and CDR2 SVGAGI (reference sequence). The CDR3, as DNA: TGTGCCATGGGACAAGGCAATCAGCCCCAGCATTTT. Its protein product is CAMGQGNQPQHF.

J is TRBJ1-5 and V is TRBV10-3, with TRBD1 matching 7 bases. The V and J ends lost 2 bases and 7 bases, in that order; junction bases with no gene match: 5. This CDR3 is built from 14 residues. Germline CDR1 reads ENHRY; CDR2 reads SYGVKD. The CDR3 spells CAISELQGGQPQHF. The CDR3 nucleotides are TGTGCCATCAGTGAGCTCCAGGGGGGACAGCCCCAGCATTTT.

The gene calls are TRBV19 and TRBJ2-7; weak D call: TRBD2 (5 bases). The CDR3 spans 14 residues. CDR1 and CDR2 from the germline V gene are LNHDA and SQIVND (reference sequence). The V end lost 8 bases, the J end lost 5 bases, and 19 bases lay between the germline ends. The CDR3 sequence is CASSPPGETDEQYF. The CDR3 region has the DNA TGTGCCAGTTCCCCCCCCGGGGAGACTGACGAGCAGTACTTC.

The gene calls are TRBV10-2 and TRBJ1-1; no definite D call. Per germline, CDR1 WSHSY and CDR2 SAAADI. This CDR3 is built from 15 residues. The V gene lost 1 base and the J gene lost 1 base, with 10 bases spanning the gap. CDR3 nucleotide sequence: TGCGCCAGCAGTGAGTTACACAACCGGAACACTGAAGCTTTCTTT. Encoded protein: CASSELHNRNTEAFF.

This clone was detected only a few times. V gene TRBV5-1 combines with J gene TRBJ2-4; D perhaps matches TRBD2 (6 bases). The CDR3 has 13 amino acids. Trimming pared 3 bases from V and 4 bases from J, leaving 8 bases between. Germline V gives CDR1 SGHRS, CDR2 YFSETQ. CDR3 in DNA: TGCGCCAGCAGCTCAGGGACTAAAAACATTCAGTACTTC. This translates into CASSSGTKNIQYF.

The J gene is TRBJ1-5, the V gene TRBV5-5; 7 nucleotides agree with TRBD1. This CDR3 region has 15 residues. Germline loops: CDR1 SGHKS, CDR2 YYEKEE (reference sequence). Unmatched junction bases numbered 6, after V lost 3 bases and J lost 3 bases. The CDR3 reads CASSWGTVINQPQHF. The CDR3, as DNA: TGTGCCAGCAGCTGGGGGACAGTAATCAATCAGCCCCAGCATTTT.

In its sample, this clone was seen a few times. CDR3 region: CASQSAAKNIQYF. The CDR3 coding sequence is TGTGCCAGTCAGAGCGCAGCCAAAAACATTCAGTACTTC. The rearrangement uses TRBV6-5 and TRBJ2-4; the D is unclear. The CDR3 totals 13 residues. Germline assignment: CDR1 MNHEY and CDR2 SVGAGI. Trimming cost V 9 bases and J 0 bases, with 9 bases left between them.

V and J are TRBV2 and TRBJ1-5; no definite D call. This CDR3 spans 13 amino acids. Trimming stripped 4 bases from V and 3 bases from J, with 7 bases between. Looked up from germline, CDR1 is SNHLY and CDR2 is FYNNEI. CDR3 sequence (DNA): TGTGCCAGCAGTGCGGGTAACAATCAGCCCCAGCATTTT. It translates to CASSAGNNQPQHF.

This clone was detected a few times. The V gene is TRBV12-5, the J gene TRBJ1-5; weak D call: TRBD1 (6 bases). With 5 bases removed from V and 2 bases from J, the gap between germline ends came to 10 bases. This CDR3 comprises 14 residues. Germline V CDR1 and CDR2: LGHNT, FRNRAP. CDR3 sequence (DNA): TGTGCTAGTGGTCCGGGACACGGCAATCAGCCCCAGCATTTT. This sequence encodes CASGPGHGNQPQHF. Full variable domain (remainder filled in from reference TRBV12-5 and TRBJ1-5): DARVTQTPRHKVTEMGQEVTMRCQPILGHNTVFWYRQTMMQGLELLAYFRNRAPLDDSGMPKDRFSAEMPDATLATLKIQPSEPRDSAVYFCASGPGHGNQPQHFGDGTRLSIL.

V and J are TRBV6-4 and TRBJ2-3, with TRBD2 matching over 9 bases. Germline V gene data show CDR1 as MRHNA and CDR2 as SNTAGT. The CDR3 covers 15 residues. V lost 0 bases, J lost 4 bases, and 2 bases stayed unmatched. CDR3 in amino acids: CASSDSREGSDTQYF. CDR3 in DNA: TGTGCCAGCAGTGACTCGCGGGAGGGGTCAGATACGCAGTATTTT.

The table lists this clone with a few counts. V and J are TRBV7-2 and TRBJ1-1, with D hard to call. The germline gives CDR1 SGHTA, CDR2 FQGNSA. Trimming took 7 bases from V and 7 from J, leaving 16 bases between them. This CDR3 has 13 amino acids. The CDR3 reads CASTLDGLDEAFF. CDR3 DNA sequence: TGTGCCAGCACCCTAGATGGGTTGGATGAAGCTTTCTTT.

J is TRBJ1-1 and V is TRBV5-1; 8 bases align to TRBD1. CDR1 is SGHRS, CDR2 YFSETQ, per germline. The CDR3 contains 15 residues. V dropped 6 bases and J dropped 4; count of bases not matched to a gene: 11. Here the CDR3 DNA reads TGCGCCAGCACGACCGGACAGGGAATAGGCACTGAAGCTTTCTTT. Translated, it gives CASTTGQGIGTEAFF.

The table lists this clone with a few counts. The chain carries TRBV5-6 and TRBJ1-5, with a tentative D call TRBD1 (5 bases). This CDR3 comprises 16 residues. V gave up 1 base and J gave up 5 bases, with 16 bases separating them. Germline CDR1 and CDR2: SGHDT and YYEEEE. CDR3 in amino acids: CASSLNGGQRDQPQHF. CDR3 DNA: TGTGCCAGCAGCTTGAACGGGGGTCAGCGCGATCAGCCCCAGCATTTT.

The chain employs TRBV5-8 and TRBJ2-6; D call uncertain. V dropped 4 bases and J dropped 4 bases, with 18 bases sitting between them. CDR3 length: 17 amino acids. Germline CDR1 and CDR2: SGHTS and YDEGEE. In DNA, the CDR3 is TGTGCCAGCAGCCTTGTTCTCACGTTGGCCGGGGCCAACGTCCTGACTTTC. Translating it yields CASSLVLTLAGANVLTF.

This clone was seen only a few times. V gene TRBV5-6 combines with J gene TRBJ2-2, with D perhaps matching TRBD2 (6 bases). The V end was cut by 2 bases, the J end by 3 bases, with 14 bases between. The CDR3 totals 16 residues. Germline V gene lookup returns CDR1 SGHDT and CDR2 YYEEEE. CDR3 region: CASSLDGGLHTGELFF. CDR3 nucleotide sequence: TGTGCCAGCAGCTTAGATGGGGGACTGCACACCGGGGAGCTGTTTTTT.

This clone was counted only a few times. The J gene is TRBJ2-7, the V gene TRBV28; D ambiguous. Germline CDR1 reads MDHEN; CDR2 reads SYDVKM. Trimming stripped 1 base from V and 3 bases from J, with 4 bases between. CDR3 length: 12 amino acids. The CDR3 here is CASSLSIYEQYF. The CDR3 DNA is TGTGCCAGCAGTTTATCTATCTACGAGCAGTACTTC.

This clone was counted a few times. The chain combines TRBV19 with TRBJ2-1, with 10 bases matching TRBD2. This CDR3 region has 17 residues. Germline trimming cut 3 bases from V and 7 bases from J; bases unmatched to any gene: 12. Germline V lookup: CDR1 LNHDA, CDR2 SQIVND (reference sequence). This CDR3 is CASSIGASGSSVNEQFF. DNA of the CDR3: TGTGCCAGTAGTATTGGGGCTAGCGGGAGTAGCGTGAATGAGCAGTTCTTC.

The chain combines TRBV7-9 with TRBJ2-1; TRBD1 matches at 7 bases. CDR3 size: 15 residues. The V segment lost 2 bases and the J segment 4 bases; nucleotides outside the gene matches: 5. CDR1 is SEHNR and CDR2 is FQNEAQ in the germline V gene (reference sequence). The CDR3 nucleotides read TGTGCCAGCAGCTTAAGAGGACAGGAGTACAATGAGCAGTTCTTC. Translating it yields CASSLRGQEYNEQFF.

The chain's CDR3 is CASRQDASRSGANVLTF. The CDR3 region has the DNA TGTGCCAGCAGACAGGATGCCTCCCGCTCTGGGGCCAACGTCCTGACTTTC. The V and J genes are TRBV7-2 and TRBJ2-6; D possibly corresponds to TRBD1 (5 bases). The CDR3 runs 17 residues. Per the germline V gene, CDR1 is SGHTA and CDR2 is FQGNSA. V lost 6 bases to trimming and J lost 0 bases, with 15 bases between them. The full variable domain, completed using reference TRBV7-2 and TRBJ2-6, is GAGVSQSPSNKVTEKGKDVELRCDPISGHTALYWYRQSLGQGLEFLIYFQGNSAPDKSGLPSDRFSAERTGGSVSTLTIQRTQQEDSAVYLCASRQDASRSGANVLTFGAGSRLTVL.

The V call is TRBV7-9, the J call TRBJ2-5, with 8 bases fitting TRBD2. Germline values: CDR1 SEHNR, CDR2 FQNEAQ (reference sequence). The CDR3 consists of 14 residues. V was clipped by 5 bases and J by 4 bases; unmatched bases: 6. CDR3 in DNA: TGTGCCAGCAGCCTTAGCGGGATGAGAGAGACCCAGTACTTC. This gives the protein CASSLSGMRETQYF.

V is TRBV11-2 and J is TRBJ2-1; the match to TRBD2 covers 10 bases. The CDR3 is made up of 15 amino acids. CDR1 is SGHAT and CDR2 is FQNNGV in the germline V gene. Trimming cost V 5 bases and J 4 bases; bases outside gene matches: 5. The CDR3 nucleotides read TGTGCCAGCAGCCGCCGGACTAGCGGATACAATGAGCAGTTCTTC. It encodes CASSRRTSGYNEQFF.

The genes are TRBV10-2 and TRBJ1-6; D remains ambiguous. This CDR3 comprises 12 residues. CDR1 and CDR2 from the germline V gene are WSHSY and SAAADI. V was shortened by 7 bases and J by 5 bases, with 6 bases between the two germline ends. CDR3 residues: CASTPDNSPLHF. The CDR3, as DNA: TGCGCCAGCACCCCAGATAATTCACCCCTCCACTTT.

This clone occurred a few times. The gene calls are TRBV28 and TRBJ1-2, with D unclear. V dropped 2 bases and J dropped 2 bases, with 3 bases sitting between them. Germline loops: CDR1 MDHEN, CDR2 SYDVKM. The CDR3 extends over 12 amino acids. The CDR3 DNA sequence: TGTGCCAGCAGTTTACGGAACTATGGCTACACCTTC. This encodes CASSLRNYGYTF.

The rearrangement joins TRBV18 to TRBJ2-7; tentative D call: TRBD1 (6 bases). This CDR3 contains 13 residues. Trimming shortened V by 1 base and J by 5 bases, and 9 bases separated the two germline ends. CDR1 is KGHSH and CDR2 is LQKENI in the germline V gene. DNA for the CDR3: TGTGCCAGCTCACCACGGGCAGGGGACGAGCAGTACTTC. Translating gives CASSPRAGDEQYF.